The 12 T cell receptor beta chains below were found in one sample sequenced in a study of CXCR3-negative and CXCR3-positive naive CD8 T cells. Study results and caveats: Naive cells that were CXCR3-positive had more hydrophobic TRB CDR3s (compared with CXCR3-negative naive cells).

UMI labels and 5' RACE were used to prepare the TRB cDNA libraries. Using the 5' RACE reads, TCRdb records one entry per CDR3 protein without DNA. Its table records 150,000 to 160,000 distinct CDR3 sequences. No cognate antigen is known for these TCRs. The specimen was naive CXCR3+ CD8+ T cells from blood. The subset denotes: CD45RO-CCR7+CD27+CD95- naive CD8+ T cells expressing CXCR3 (TNR3+). The source is a human donor in good health. Some clones in this sample may be carry-over from other donors' samples.

The chain links TRBV28 to TRBJ2-1; TCRdb picks TRBD2, but there is no DNA to check that call. The germline V gene encodes CDR1 MDHEN and CDR2 SYDVKM. The CDR3 covers 14 residues. CDR3 amino acids: CATMGEVQDNEQFF.

The chain links TRBV4-2 to TRBJ2-2; without DNA, the TCRdb call of TRBD1 cannot be checked. The CDR3 covers 15 residues. Per germline, CDR1 LGHNA and CDR2 YNFKEQ. CDR3 in amino acids: CASSQDDAGAGELFF.

The V gene is TRBV20-1, the J gene TRBJ2-3; TCRdb picks TRBD2, but there is no DNA to check that call. The CDR3 consists of 16 residues. CDR1 and CDR2 (germline): DFQATT, SNEGSKA (reference sequence). The CDR3 sequence is CSAGTSGSVGTDTQYF.

This chain connects TRBV10-3 to TRBJ1-5; the D gene TCRdb calls, TRBD1, cannot be checked with no DNA. Germline V gene data show CDR1 as ENHRY and CDR2 as SYGVKD. The CDR3 spans 17 residues. The CDR3 here is CAISEAAGTGSQQPQHF.

This rearrangement joins TRBV27 to TRBJ2-7; with no DNA, the TCRdb D assignment of TRBD1 cannot be verified. CDR1 MNHEY and CDR2 SMNVEV come from the germline V gene (reference sequence). This CDR3 has 15 amino acids. CDR3 sequence: CASSSLQGKPYEQYF.

This sequence joins TRBV15 and TRBJ1-1; TCRdb outputs TRBD1, but without DNA this stays unchecked. This CDR3 is 15 amino acids long. CDR1 is LNHNV, CDR2 YYDKDF, per germline (reference sequence). CDR3 protein: CATSSRRGGGTEAFF.

This chain uses TRBV30 with TRBJ1-1; the TCRdb D gene call, TRBD1, has no DNA to confirm it. CDR3 length: 11 residues. Germline loops: CDR1 GTSNPN, CDR2 SVGIG (reference sequence). The CDR3 loop reads CAWTEGGEAFF.

The chain joins TRBV5-6 to TRBJ2-7; the D call of TRBD1 rests on TCRdb alone, since no DNA is present to check it. This CDR3 spans 15 amino acids. The V gene's germline CDR1 is SGHDT and CDR2 YYEEEE. CDR3 sequence: CASSLTPGSSYEQYF.

This rearrangement joins TRBV4-1 to TRBJ2-1; TCRdb proposes TRBD2, but this gene call is untestable without DNA. The CDR3 consists of 16 residues. CDR1 and CDR2 from the germline V gene are MGHRA and YSYEKL. CDR3 loop: CASSQDYGRMNNEQFF.

The chain has TRBV28 and TRBJ1-5; there is no DNA to check the TCRdb D call of TRBD1. This CDR3 is 14 amino acids long. CDR1 is MDHEN, CDR2 SYDVKM, per germline. CDR3 amino acids: CASTLRGTKQPQHF.

The chain employs TRBV5-1 and TRBJ2-2; TCRdb's assignment of TRBD1 cannot be checked, as there is no DNA. The CDR3 totals 16 residues. Germline assignment: CDR1 SGHRS and CDR2 YFSETQ. This CDR3 reads CASSLAPGRRTGELFF.

The V gene is TRBV12-3 or TRBV12-4, the J gene TRBJ2-1; TCRdb reports TRBD2, a call that lacks DNA to check it against. The CDR3 is 14 amino acids. The CDR3 here is CASSFFREGHEQFF.